This record concerns one T cell receptor beta chain sequence. Its antigen is currently unknown. This sample is part of a study of response to subunit inactivated influenza vaccine. TCRdb re-derived calls from the RT-PCR reads in MiXCR, one entry per CDR3 protein. The data hold around 600,000 distinct CDR3 sequences, with around 11% observed a single time. Points from the study as a whole: Authors suggested few new T cells are recruited by each seasonal influenza vaccination.

A further study also used this sample, focusing on T cells expressing NK-cell markers. That work contributes: Template switching by 5'RACE with UMIs generated the TCR beta cDNA. The authors sequenced eight donors, of whom seven were HCMV-seropositive and one was seronegative.

The source is a man aged 45 to 65 who received an inactivated influenza vaccine. The source material was PBMCs from blood, sampled on the day of vaccination.

CDR3 nucleotides: TGTGCCAGCAGTGAATACAGGGGGCGAGAGACCCAGTACTTC. Protein: CASSEYRGRETQYF. V usage is TRBV2 and J usage is TRBJ2-5; TRBD1 aligns across 9 bases. The ends lost 2 bases at V and 4 bases at J; junction bases unmatched: 2. This CDR3 spans 14 amino acids. The germline V gene encodes CDR1 SNHLY and CDR2 FYNNEI.